The 30 T cell receptor beta chains listed next were all sequenced from one sample in a study of early T cells in non-severe SARS-CoV-2 infection. TCRdb re-called the 5' RACE reads with MiXCR, one entry per CDR3 protein. The sample lists around 39,000 distinct CDR3 sequences, approximately 7.2% occurring once. Material: whole blood, obtained at baseline. All receptors come from an adult who was a healthcare worker with PCR-confirmed SARS-CoV-2 infection or an uninfected control (not recorded which).

The chain carries TRBV28 and TRBJ2-1; no clear D gene. The length of the CDR3 is 18 residues. Per the germline V gene, CDR1 is MDHEN and CDR2 is SYDVKM. V lost 3 bases and J lost 6, with 24 bases in between. CDR3: CASSLRQDRSGFLNEQFF. The CDR3 DNA reads as TGTGCCAGCAGTTTGAGGCAGGACCGGTCCGGCTTCCTCAATGAGCAGTTCTTC.

This chain links TRBV6-1 with TRBJ2-4; D remains unclear. This CDR3 is 13 amino acids long. Trimming removed 3 bases at V and 1 base at J, with 4 bases between. The germline V gene has CDR1 MNHNS and CDR2 SASEGT. DNA for the CDR3: TGTGCCAGCAGTGAGGGGGCCAAAAACATTCAGTACTTC. Residues: CASSEGAKNIQYF.

This clonotype turned up a few times. A read error may produce the germline difference seen at one junction end. This chain joins TRBV7-9 and TRBJ1-1; no definite D call. The CDR3 is made up of 11 amino acids. The germline V gene encodes CDR1 SEHNR and CDR2 FQNEAQ (reference sequence). This CDR3 is CASSENSEAFF. The CDR3 DNA reads TGTGCCAGCAGCGAAAACAGTGAAGCTTTCTTT. Full variable domain (remainder filled in from reference TRBV7-9 and TRBJ1-1): DTGVSQNPRHKITKRGQNVTFRCDPISEHNRLYWYRQTLGQGPEFLTYFQNEAQLEKSRLLSDRFSAERPKGSFSTLEIQRTEQGDSAMYLCASSENSEAFFGQGTRLTVV.

This chain connects TRBV12-3 or TRBV12-4 to TRBJ2-1, with D maybe TRBD1 (6 bases). The CDR3 is 16 residues long. Trimming stripped 3 bases from V and 10 bases from J, with 22 bases between. As DNA, the CDR3 is TGTGCCAGCAGTTTCCCCACAGGGATTTCGGTAAGGGAGCAGTTCTTC. Translated: CASSFPTGISVREQFF.

This clonotype was seen repeatedly, ten times or more. The chain recombines TRBV4-1 with TRBJ1-2, with no clear D. Between the trimmed V and J ends, which lost 0 bases and 8 bases, there was a span of 16 bases. Germline V gene lookup returns CDR1 MGHRA and CDR2 YSYEKL. This CDR3 has 15 residues. The CDR3: CASSQDGAELFGYTF. The CDR3 DNA reads as TGCGCCAGCAGCCAAGATGGTGCTGAATTGTTCGGCTACACCTTC.

This clonotype was detected ten times or more. J is TRBJ1-2 and V is TRBV6-2 or TRBV6-3; D possibly corresponds to TRBD1 (6 bases). The CDR3 sequence is 15 residues long. The germline gives CDR1 MNHEY, CDR2 SVGEGT. V lost 0 bases and J 2 bases, leaving 10 bases between the germline ends. CDR3 in amino acids: CASSYSNRANYGYTF. The CDR3 DNA reads TGTGCCAGCAGTTACTCGAACAGGGCGAACTATGGCTACACCTTC.

As concerns this clonotype: A single base separates this from a much larger clone, so it may be a read error. The chain links TRBV5-6 to TRBJ1-4, with D possibly being TRBD1 (5 bases). Trimming stripped 4 bases from V and 8 bases from J, with 18 bases between. The CDR3 consists of 15 residues. Germline-derived CDR1 and CDR2 are SGHDT and YYEEEE. CDR3 in DNA: TGTGCCAGCAGCGATTCCGGGTCAGGGAACGAAAAACTGTTTTTT. The encoded protein is CASSDSGSGNEKLFF.

This clonotype was counted ten times or more. V usage is TRBV5-4 and J usage is TRBJ2-3, with TRBD2 identical over 13 bases. V shed 4 bases, J shed 13 bases, and the junction held 18 bases outside the gene matches. The CDR3 spans 17 residues. The germline CDR1 and CDR2 sequences are SGHNT and YYREEE (reference sequence). CDR3 sequence: CASSPGSGTSGAGGKYF. In DNA, the CDR3 is TGTGCCAGCAGCCCAGGGTCCGGGACTAGCGGGGCCGGGGGGAAGTATTTT.

The V gene is TRBV29-1, the J gene TRBJ2-7, with D tentatively TRBD1 (6 bases). CDR3 length: 15 amino acids. CDR1 SQVTM and CDR2 ANQGSEA come from the germline V gene. The V end was cut by 1 base, the J end by 4 bases, with 17 bases between. The CDR3 DNA reads TGCAGCGTTGAAGTACCCGGGACATCCGATTACGAGCAGTACTTC. Translated, it gives CSVEVPGTSDYEQYF.

This clonotype was seen more than once but under ten times. This chain links TRBV15 with TRBJ2-5; D is unclear. V lost 0 bases to trimming and J lost 4 bases, with 12 bases between them. This CDR3 has 15 amino acids. Per germline, CDR1 LNHNV and CDR2 YYDKDF (reference sequence). The CDR3 nucleotides read TGTGCCACCAGCAGAGATATAGGGATACCAGAGACCCAGTACTTC. It codes for CATSRDIGIPETQYF.

The chain joins TRBV28 to TRBJ2-7; maybe TRBD1 (6 bases). The CDR3 covers 15 residues. V gave up 5 bases and J gave up 1 base, with 15 bases separating them. Germline V CDR1 and CDR2: MDHEN, SYDVKM. CDR3 sequence (DNA): TGTGCCAGCAGTCCGCCGGGACAACAATCCTACGAGCAGTACTTC. Translating it yields CASSPPGQQSYEQYF.

This chain uses TRBV5-1 with TRBJ2-5, with 7 bases that match TRBD1. The germline V gene has CDR1 SGHRS and CDR2 YFSETQ. Losses at the gene ends were 4 bases for V and 1 base for J; bases not matched to a gene: 4. This CDR3 is 14 amino acids long. CDR3 sequence reads: CASSTGQAQETQYF. The CDR3 nucleotides read TGCGCCAGCAGCACAGGACAGGCCCAAGAGACCCAGTACTTC.

This clonotype was found a few times. The CDR3 sequence is CASSQDLGDPNIQYF. CDR3 in DNA: TGCGCCAGCAGCCAAGATCTTGGGGACCCAAACATTCAGTACTTC. The chain employs TRBV4-3 and TRBJ2-4, with D perhaps matching TRBD1 or TRBD2 (5 bases each). CDR1 is LGHNA, CDR2 YSLEER, per germline. The CDR3 covers 15 residues. V was clipped by 0 bases and J by 6 bases, with 12 bases between them.

In this sample, this clonotype turned up a few times. The gene calls are TRBV20-1 and TRBJ2-7, with D possibly being TRBD1 or TRBD2 (5 bases each). V was pared by 7 bases and J by 2 bases, with 12 bases between. The germline CDR1 and CDR2 sequences are DFQATT and SNEGSKA (reference sequence). The CDR3 has 12 amino acids. The CDR3 coding sequence is TGCAGTGTTTCATGGGGGACCTACGAGCAGTACTTC. Translating gives CSVSWGTYEQYF.

Many counts were recorded for this clonotype. This chain joins TRBV19 and TRBJ2-2; 12 bases map to TRBD2. The CDR3 runs 17 residues. Germline CDR1 and CDR2: LNHDA and SQIVND (reference sequence). The V segment lost 5 bases and the J segment 0 bases; nucleotides outside the gene matches: 4. The CDR3 reads CASSSPSGGANTGELFF. CDR3 nucleotides: TGTGCCAGTAGTTCCCCTAGCGGGGGGGCGAACACCGGGGAGCTGTTTTTT.

The chain employs TRBV7-8 and TRBJ2-7; a possible D gene is TRBD1 (5 bases). V was shortened by 2 bases and J by 0 bases, with 11 bases between the two germline ends. This CDR3 has 15 amino acids. Germline lookup yields CDR1 SGHVS and CDR2 FQNEAQ. The DNA of the CDR3 is TGTGCCAGCAGCTTACATCAGGGCCCCTCCTACGAGCAGTACTTC. It codes for CASSLHQGPSYEQYF.

This clonotype was counted at least ten times. This rearrangement joins TRBV11-3 to TRBJ1-3; D gene uncertain. The CDR3 sequence is 13 residues long. Germline CDR1 reads SGHNT; CDR2 reads YENEEA. Trimming pared 4 bases from V and 1 base from J, leaving 5 bases between. Here the CDR3 reads CASSSDSGNTIYF. CDR3 in DNA: TGTGCCAGCAGCTCGGATTCTGGAAACACCATATATTTT.

J is TRBJ1-5 and V is TRBV20-1, with D uncertain. The CDR3 runs 13 residues. Trimming cost V 5 bases and J 1 base, with 9 bases left between them. Germline CDR1 DFQATT, CDR2 SNEGSKA (reference sequence). CDR3 region: CSAPPVSNQPQHF. CDR3 in DNA: TGCAGTGCTCCCCCCGTCAGCAATCAGCCCCAGCATTTT.

This clonotype was seen repeatedly, ten times or more. The genes are TRBV12-3 or TRBV12-4 and TRBJ1-6; D possibly corresponds to TRBD1 (5 bases). The CDR3 is 14 amino acids. V was cut by 7 bases and J by 9 bases, with 16 bases left in between. The CDR3 nucleotides are TGTGCCAGCAACTCCGGGGCCCTGGGTTCACCCCTCCACTTT. This encodes CASNSGALGSPLHF.

This clonotype has ten or more counts. The chain carries TRBV11-3 and TRBJ2-2; TRBD2 aligns across 7 bases. The germline V gene encodes CDR1 SGHNT and CDR2 YENEEA. Trimming took 8 bases from V and 7 from J; bases not matched to a gene: 10. The CDR3 extends over 14 amino acids. CDR3 coding DNA: TGTGCCAGCCAAAGGCAGGGAGGGATCGGGGAGCTGTTTTTT. Its translation: CASQRQGGIGELFF.

This clonotype was picked up many times. The chain links TRBV29-1 to TRBJ2-3; possibly TRBD1 for D (6 bases). V dropped 0 bases and J dropped 2 bases, with 9 bases sitting between them. Germline V gene data show CDR1 as SQVTM and CDR2 as ANQGSEA. CDR3 size: 14 residues. As DNA, the CDR3 is TGCAGCGTTGAAGAGGGGGACACCACAGATACGCAGTATTTT. It yields the protein CSVEEGDTTDTQYF.

This clonotype was counted only a few times. This rearrangement joins TRBV12-3 or TRBV12-4 to TRBJ1-6; perhaps TRBD1 as D (6 bases). The CDR3 totals 14 residues. Trimming removed 5 bases from V and 10 bases from J, with 15 bases in between. The CDR3 reads CASSRGGFRSPLHF. The CDR3 coding sequence is TGTGCCAGCAGTAGGGGGGGATTCCGGTCACCCCTCCACTTT.

This clonotype was seen only a few times. The chain uses TRBV7-9 and TRBJ2-2; D unclear. The germline gives CDR1 SEHNR, CDR2 FQNEAQ (reference sequence). The V end was cut by 6 bases, the J end by 4 bases, with 15 bases between. CDR3 size: 15 residues. The CDR3 here is CASRTQQRLTGELFF. The CDR3 DNA is TGTGCCAGCAGGACACAACAGAGACTCACCGGGGAGCTGTTTTTT.

This clonotype appeared many times. The DNA for the CDR3 is TGCGCCAGCAGCCAAATTCTGAACACTGAAGCTTTCTTT. Translation gives CASSQILNTEAFF. The genes are TRBV4-3 and TRBJ1-1; D unclear. Trimming removed 2 bases at V and 0 bases at J, with 4 bases between. This CDR3 contains 13 residues. Germline V CDR1 and CDR2: LGHNA, YSLEER.

V and J are TRBV7-6 and TRBJ2-3; D not certain. CDR1 is SGHVS, CDR2 FNYEAQ, per germline. This CDR3 spans 13 amino acids. Trimming took 4 bases from V and 3 from J, leaving 8 bases between them. CDR3 region: CASSSSPTDTQYF. Written as DNA, the CDR3 is TGTGCCAGCAGCTCGTCTCCTACAGATACGCAGTATTTT.

This clonotype was counted many times. The CDR3 sequence is CASSLAGNYEQYF. In DNA, the CDR3 is TGCGCCAGCAGCTTGGCAGGGAACTACGAGCAGTACTTC. V is TRBV5-1 and J is TRBJ2-7, with D maybe TRBD1 (5 bases). This CDR3 spans 13 amino acids. CDR1 SGHRS and CDR2 YFSETQ come from the germline V gene. Trimming removed 0 bases at V and 3 bases at J, with 7 bases between.

This clonotype showed up just a few times. This chain links TRBV3-1 with TRBJ2-1; 8 bases agree with TRBD2. The CDR3 sequence is 17 residues long. Per germline, CDR1 LGHDT and CDR2 YNNKEL (reference sequence). Trimming removed 2 bases from V and 4 bases from J; junction bases left unmatched: 10. CDR3: CASSQKGGGGTYNEQFF. In DNA, the CDR3 is TGTGCCAGCAGCCAAAAAGGAGGCGGGGGGACATACAATGAGCAGTTCTTC.

The rearrangement uses TRBV7-9 and TRBJ2-6; unclear D gene. Trimming cost V 1 base and J 2 bases, with 6 bases left between them. This CDR3 spans 15 amino acids. CDR1 is SEHNR, CDR2 FQNEAQ, per germline (reference sequence). CDR3 coding DNA: TGTGCCAGCAGCTTAGGGATGGCTGGGGCCAACGTCCTGACTTTC. This sequence encodes CASSLGMAGANVLTF.

This clonotype has just a few counts. The V and J genes are TRBV2 and TRBJ1-1, with a weak D call TRBD1 (5 bases). V dropped 3 bases and J dropped 1 base, with 12 bases sitting between them. From germline, CDR1 is SNHLY and CDR2 FYNNEI. The CDR3 is 15 residues long. CDR3 loop: CASSEGPGRNTEAFF. The CDR3 DNA is TGTGCCAGCAGTGAGGGGCCAGGACGGAACACTGAAGCTTTCTTT.

At least ten counts were recorded for this clonotype. The chain recombines TRBV11-3 with TRBJ2-1, with D tentatively TRBD1 (5 bases). The CDR3 contains 13 residues. Germline V CDR1 and CDR2: SGHNT, YENEEA. V was pared by 0 bases and J by 6 bases, with 6 bases between. The chain's CDR3 is CASSLEGRNEQFF. The DNA of the CDR3 is TGTGCCAGCAGCTTAGAGGGGCGCAATGAGCAGTTCTTC.